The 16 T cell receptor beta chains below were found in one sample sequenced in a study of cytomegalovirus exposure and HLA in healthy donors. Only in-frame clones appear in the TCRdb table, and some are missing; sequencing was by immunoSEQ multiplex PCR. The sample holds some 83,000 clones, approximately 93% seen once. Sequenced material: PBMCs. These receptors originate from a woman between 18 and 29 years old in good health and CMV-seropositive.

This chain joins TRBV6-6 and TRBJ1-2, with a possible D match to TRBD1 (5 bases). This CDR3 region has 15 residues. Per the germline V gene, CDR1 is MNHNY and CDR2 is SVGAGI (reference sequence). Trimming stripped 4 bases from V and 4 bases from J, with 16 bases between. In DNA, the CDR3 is TGTGCCAGCAGTTTCGATGAGAGGGGAGGCTATGGCTACACCTTC. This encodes CASSFDERGGYGYTF.

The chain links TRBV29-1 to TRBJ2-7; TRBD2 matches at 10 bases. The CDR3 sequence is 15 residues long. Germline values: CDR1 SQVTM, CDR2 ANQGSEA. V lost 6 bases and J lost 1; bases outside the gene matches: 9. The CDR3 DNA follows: TGCAGCGTCATTGAAAGGACTAGCGGATCCTACGAGCAGTACTTC. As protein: CSVIERTSGSYEQYF.

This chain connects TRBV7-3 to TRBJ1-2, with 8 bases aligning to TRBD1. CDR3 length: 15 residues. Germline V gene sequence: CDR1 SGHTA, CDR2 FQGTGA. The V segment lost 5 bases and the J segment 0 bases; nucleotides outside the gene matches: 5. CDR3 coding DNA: TGTGCCAGCAGCCCGGACAGGGCAACTAACTATGGCTACACCTTC. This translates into CASSPDRATNYGYTF.

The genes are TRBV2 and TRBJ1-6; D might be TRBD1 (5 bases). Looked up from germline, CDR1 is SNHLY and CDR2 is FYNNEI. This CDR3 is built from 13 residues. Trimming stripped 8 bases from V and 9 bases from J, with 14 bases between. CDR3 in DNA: TGTGCCAGCGACCCGGGACTTCTTTCACCCCTCCACTTT. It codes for CASDPGLLSPLHF. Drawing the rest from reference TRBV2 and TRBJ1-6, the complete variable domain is EPEVTQTPSHQVTQMGQEVILRCVPISNHLYFYWYRQILGQKVEFLVSFYNNEISEKSEIFDDQFSVERPDGSNFTLKIRSTKLEDSAMYFCASDPGLLSPLHFGNGTRLTVT.

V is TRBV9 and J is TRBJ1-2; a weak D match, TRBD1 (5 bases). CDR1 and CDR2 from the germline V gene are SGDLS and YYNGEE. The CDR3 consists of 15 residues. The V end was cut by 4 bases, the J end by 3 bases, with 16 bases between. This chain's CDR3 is CASSSMTGVDYGYTF. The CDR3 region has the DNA TGTGCCAGCAGCTCGATGACGGGGGTGGACTATGGCTACACCTTC.

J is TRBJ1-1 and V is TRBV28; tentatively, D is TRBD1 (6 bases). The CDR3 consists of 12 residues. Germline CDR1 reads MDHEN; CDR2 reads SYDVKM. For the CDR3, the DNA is TGTGTTACGGGGGCGGGGGACACTGAAGCTTTCTTT. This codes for CVTGAGDTEAFF. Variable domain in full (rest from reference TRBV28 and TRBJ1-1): DVKVTQSSRYLVKRTGEKVFLECVQDMDHENMFWYRQDPGLGLRLIYFSYDVKMKEKGDIPEGYSVSREKKERFSLILESASTNQTSMYLCVTGAGDTEAFFGQGTRLTVV.

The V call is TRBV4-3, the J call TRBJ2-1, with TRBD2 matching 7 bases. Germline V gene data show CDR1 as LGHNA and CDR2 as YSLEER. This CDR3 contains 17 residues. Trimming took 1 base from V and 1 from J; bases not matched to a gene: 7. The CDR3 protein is CASSQAPAGNSYNEQFF. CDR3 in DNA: TGCGCCAGCAGCCAAGCACCAGCGGGGAATTCCTACAATGAGCAGTTCTTC.

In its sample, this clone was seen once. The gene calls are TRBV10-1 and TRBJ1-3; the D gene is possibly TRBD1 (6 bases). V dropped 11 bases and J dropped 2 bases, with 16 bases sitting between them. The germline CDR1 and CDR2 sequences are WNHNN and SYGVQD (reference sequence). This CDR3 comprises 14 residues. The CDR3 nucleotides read TGCGCCGGTTATCTCAGGGGAACTGGAAACACCATATATTTT. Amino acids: CAGYLRGTGNTIYF.

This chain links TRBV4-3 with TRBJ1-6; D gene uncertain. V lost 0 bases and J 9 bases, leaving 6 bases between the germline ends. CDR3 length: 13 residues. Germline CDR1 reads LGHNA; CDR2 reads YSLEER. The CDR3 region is CASSQDRGSPLHF. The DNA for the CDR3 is TGCGCCAGCAGCCAAGATCGGGGTTCACCCCTCCACTTT.

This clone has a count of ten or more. This CDR3 reads CASSLYPGGGGTEAFF. CDR3 bases: TGCGCCAGCAGCTTATACCCGGGGGGAGGTGGCACTGAAGCTTTCTTT. This chain connects TRBV5-1 to TRBJ1-1; D may be TRBD1 (5 bases). The germline V gene encodes CDR1 SGHRS and CDR2 YFSETQ. The CDR3 loop spans 16 amino acids. The germline V and J ends were trimmed by 2 bases and 4 bases, with 18 bases remaining between them.

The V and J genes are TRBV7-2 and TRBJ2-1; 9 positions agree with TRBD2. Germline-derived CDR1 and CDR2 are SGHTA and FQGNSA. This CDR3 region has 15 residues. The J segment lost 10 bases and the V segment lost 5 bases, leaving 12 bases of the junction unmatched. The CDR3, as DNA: TGTGCCAGCAGCCAACGAACCGGGACTAGCTCCGAGCAGTTCTTC. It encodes CASSQRTGTSSEQFF.

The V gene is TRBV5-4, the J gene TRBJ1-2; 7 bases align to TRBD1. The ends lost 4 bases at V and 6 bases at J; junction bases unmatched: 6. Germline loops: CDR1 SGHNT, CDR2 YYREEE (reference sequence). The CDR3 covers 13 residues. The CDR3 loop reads CASSNKGADGYTF. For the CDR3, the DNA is TGTGCCAGCAGCAACAAGGGGGCGGATGGCTACACCTTC.

The CDR3 loop reads CASSQGLTTGGSYEQYF. DNA of the CDR3: TGCGCCAGCAGCCAAGGGTTAACGACAGGGGGGTCCTACGAGCAGTACTTC. The chain uses TRBV4-1 and TRBJ2-7, with 9 bases matching TRBD1. V lost 1 base, J lost 1 base, and 8 bases stayed unmatched. In germline, CDR1 is MGHRA, CDR2 YSYEKL. The CDR3 has 17 amino acids.

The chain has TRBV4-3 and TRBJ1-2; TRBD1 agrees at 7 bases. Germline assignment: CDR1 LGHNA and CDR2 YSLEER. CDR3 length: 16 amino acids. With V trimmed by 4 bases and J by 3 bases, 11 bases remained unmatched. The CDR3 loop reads CASSRKWDREDYGYTF. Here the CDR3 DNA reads TGCGCCAGCAGCCGCAAGTGGGACAGAGAGGACTATGGCTACACCTTC.

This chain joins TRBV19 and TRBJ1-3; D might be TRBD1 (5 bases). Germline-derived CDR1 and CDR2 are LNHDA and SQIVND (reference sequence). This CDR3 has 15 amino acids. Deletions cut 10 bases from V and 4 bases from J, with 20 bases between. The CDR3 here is CATGGVSGSGNTIYF. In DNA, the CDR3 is TGTGCCACCGGGGGGGTTTCAGGGTCCGGAAACACCATATATTTT.

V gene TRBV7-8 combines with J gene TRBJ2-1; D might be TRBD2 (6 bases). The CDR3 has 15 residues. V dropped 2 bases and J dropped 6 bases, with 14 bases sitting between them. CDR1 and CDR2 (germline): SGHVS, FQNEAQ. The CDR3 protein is CASSLIGGRINEQFF. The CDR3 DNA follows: TGTGCCAGCAGCTTAATTGGAGGGAGGATCAATGAGCAGTTCTTC.